This T cell receptor (beta chain) was identified during a study of blood T cells in healthy people across ages. Regarding the study as a whole: The long-lived group displayed more naive CD4+ cells, plus higher diversity, than the aged donors did.

The CDR3 extends over 17 amino acids. Deletions cut 3 bases from V and 3 bases from J, with 22 bases between. Germline lookup yields CDR1 DFQATT and CDR2 SNEGSKA (reference sequence). Each sample used at least 6 million PBMCs. The total RNA that was extracted per sample amounted to at least 5.5 micrograms. Primed by a sample-barcoded 5' primer and a J-beta primer mix, a second PCR proceeded for 7 to 11 cycles. TCRdb ran MiXCR on the 5' RACE reads and lists one entry per CDR3 protein. This sample carries hundreds of thousands of distinct CDR3 sequences, nearly 60% of them seen once, and the ten largest clones take around 22%. Note on this clonotype: The antigen remains unidentified.

The V call is TRBV20-1, the J call TRBJ2-3; a possible D gene is TRBD1 (6 bases). The specimen was blood. The sequence derives from a man aged 25-45 years in good health. The CDR3 here is CSASWFPGHGVTDTQYF. The CDR3 coding sequence is TGCAGTGCTAGTTGGTTCCCGGGACACGGGGTTACAGATACGCAGTATTTT.